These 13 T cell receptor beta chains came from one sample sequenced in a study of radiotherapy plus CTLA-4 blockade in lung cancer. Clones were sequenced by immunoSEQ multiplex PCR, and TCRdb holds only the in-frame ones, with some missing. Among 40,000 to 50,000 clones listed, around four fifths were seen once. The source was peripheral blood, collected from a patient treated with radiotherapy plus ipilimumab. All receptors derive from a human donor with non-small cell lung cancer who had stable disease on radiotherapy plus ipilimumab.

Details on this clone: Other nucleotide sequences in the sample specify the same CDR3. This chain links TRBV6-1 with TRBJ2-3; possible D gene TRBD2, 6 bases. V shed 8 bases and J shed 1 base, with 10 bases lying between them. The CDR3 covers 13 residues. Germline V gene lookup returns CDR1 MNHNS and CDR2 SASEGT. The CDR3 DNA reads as TGTGCCAGCCGAGGAGGGGGCACAGATACGCAGTATTTT. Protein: CASRGGGTDTQYF.

The CDR3 DNA sequence: TGTGCCAGCAGCGCTTCGACAGGGAGCAATCAGCCCCAGCATTTT. It specifies CASSASTGSNQPQHF. The chain recombines TRBV9 with TRBJ1-5; 7 bases agree with TRBD1. The trim removed 3 bases at V and 1 base at J, leaving 4 bases unmatched. CDR1 and CDR2 (germline): SGDLS, YYNGEE. The CDR3 extends over 15 amino acids.

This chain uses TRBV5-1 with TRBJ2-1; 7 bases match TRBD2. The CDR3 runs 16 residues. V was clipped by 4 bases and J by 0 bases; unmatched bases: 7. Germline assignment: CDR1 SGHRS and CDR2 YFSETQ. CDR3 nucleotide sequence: TGCGCCAGCAGCACCTCTAGCGGAGGCTCCTACAATGAGCAGTTCTTC. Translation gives CASSTSSGGSYNEQFF.

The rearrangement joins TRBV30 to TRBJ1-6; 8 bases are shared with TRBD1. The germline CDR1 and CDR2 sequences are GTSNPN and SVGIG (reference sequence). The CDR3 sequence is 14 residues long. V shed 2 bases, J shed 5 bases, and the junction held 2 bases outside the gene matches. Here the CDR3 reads CAWSRGQDNSPLHF. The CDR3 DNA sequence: TGTGCCTGGAGTCGGGGACAGGATAATTCACCCCTCCACTTT.

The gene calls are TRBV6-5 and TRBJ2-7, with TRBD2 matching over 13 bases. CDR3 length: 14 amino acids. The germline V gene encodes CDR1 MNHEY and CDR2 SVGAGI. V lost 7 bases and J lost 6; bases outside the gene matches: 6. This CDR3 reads CASTPGLAGAEQYF. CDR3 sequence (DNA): TGTGCCAGCACCCCTGGACTAGCGGGAGCCGAGCAGTACTTC.

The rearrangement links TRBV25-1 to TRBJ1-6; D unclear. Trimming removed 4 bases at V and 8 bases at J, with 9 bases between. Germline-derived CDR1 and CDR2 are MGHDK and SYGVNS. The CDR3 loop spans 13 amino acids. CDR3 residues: CASSGGSYSPLHF. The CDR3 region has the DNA TGTGCCAGCAGTGGCGGTAGTTATTCACCCCTCCACTTT.

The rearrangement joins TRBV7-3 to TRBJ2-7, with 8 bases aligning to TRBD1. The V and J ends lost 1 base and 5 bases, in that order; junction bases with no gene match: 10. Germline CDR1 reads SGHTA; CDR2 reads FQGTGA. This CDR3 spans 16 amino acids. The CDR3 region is CASSLNGGRGLDEQYF. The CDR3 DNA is TGTGCCAGCAGCTTAAACGGGGGCAGGGGGCTGGACGAGCAGTACTTC.

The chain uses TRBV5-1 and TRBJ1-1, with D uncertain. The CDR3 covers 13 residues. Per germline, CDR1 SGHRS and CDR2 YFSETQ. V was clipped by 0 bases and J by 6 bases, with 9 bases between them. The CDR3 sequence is CASSLAGSAEAFF. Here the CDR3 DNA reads TGCGCCAGCAGCTTGGCCGGTAGTGCTGAAGCTTTCTTT.

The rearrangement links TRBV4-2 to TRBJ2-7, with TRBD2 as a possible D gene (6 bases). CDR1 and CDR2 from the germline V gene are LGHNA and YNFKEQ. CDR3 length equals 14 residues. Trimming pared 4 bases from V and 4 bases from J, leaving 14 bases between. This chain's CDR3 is CASSRGADSYEQYF. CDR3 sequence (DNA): TGTGCCAGCAGCCGCGGGGCAGACAGTTACGAGCAGTACTTC.

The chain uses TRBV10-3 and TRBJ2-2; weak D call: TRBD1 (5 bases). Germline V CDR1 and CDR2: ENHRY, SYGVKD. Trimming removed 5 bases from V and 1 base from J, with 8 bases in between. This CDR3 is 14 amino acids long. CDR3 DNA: TGTGCCATCAGTCCCCAGGGGAACACCGGGGAGCTGTTTTTT. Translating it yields CAISPQGNTGELFF.

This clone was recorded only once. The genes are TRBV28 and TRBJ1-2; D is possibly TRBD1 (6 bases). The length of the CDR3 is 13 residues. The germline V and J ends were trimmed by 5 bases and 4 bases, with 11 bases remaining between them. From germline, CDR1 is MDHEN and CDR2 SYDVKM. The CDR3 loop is CASSQGTLYGYTF. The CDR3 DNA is TGTGCCAGCAGTCAAGGGACACTCTATGGCTACACCTTC.

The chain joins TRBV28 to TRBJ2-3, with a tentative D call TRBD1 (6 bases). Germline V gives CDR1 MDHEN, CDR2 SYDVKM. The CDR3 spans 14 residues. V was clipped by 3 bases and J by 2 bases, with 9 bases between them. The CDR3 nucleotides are TGTGCCAGCAGTTTTGGACAGATCACAGATACGCAGTATTTT. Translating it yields CASSFGQITDTQYF. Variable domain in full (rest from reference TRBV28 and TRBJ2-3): DVKVTQSSRYLVKRTGEKVFLECVQDMDHENMFWYRQDPGLGLRLIYFSYDVKMKEKGDIPEGYSVSREKKERFSLILESASTNQTSMYLCASSFGQITDTQYFGPGTRLTVL.

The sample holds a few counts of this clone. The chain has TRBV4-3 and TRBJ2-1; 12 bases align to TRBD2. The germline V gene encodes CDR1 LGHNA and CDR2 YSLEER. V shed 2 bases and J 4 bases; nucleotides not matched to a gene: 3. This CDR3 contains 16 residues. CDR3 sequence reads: CASSQRTSGAYNEQFF. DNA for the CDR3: TGCGCCAGCAGCCAACGGACTAGCGGGGCTTACAATGAGCAGTTCTTC.